This TCR beta chain was sequenced during a study of blood T cell repertoires in COVID-19. CDR3 size: 15 residues. The V end lost 6 bases, the J end lost 0 bases, and 15 bases lay between the germline ends. From germline, CDR1 is SQVTM and CDR2 ANQGSEA. TCRdb's table, derived via immunoSEQ multiplex PCR, lists solely in-frame clones and lacks some. The sample has 150,000 to 200,000 clones, 74% seen once. V usage is TRBV29-1 and J usage is TRBJ1-5; the D gene is possibly TRBD1 (5 bases). The sequenced sample consisted of peripheral blood. The TCR sequence derives from a woman aged 80 or over with acute or convalescent COVID-19. The CDR3 spells CSVGGPGTSNQPQHF. For the CDR3, the DNA is TGCAGCGTGGGGGGACCGGGGACTAGCAATCAGCCCCAGCATTTT.